Each of the 10 T cell receptor beta chains below was sequenced from the same sample in a study of regulatory T cells in long-lasting Graves disease. With iRepertoire HTBI primers and Arm-PCR of CDR3 regions, TCR beta libraries were built. Each CDR3 protein gets one entry after TCRdb re-called the multiplex PCR reads with MiXCR. This table holds approximately 540,000 distinct CDR3 sequences, about 12% found once. Time point in this sample: newly diagnosed GD, antithyroid drugs for less than 3 months. Following extraction of RNA from PBMCs, that RNA was used to make the TCR library. The same specimen was also included in a second study, on T cells in Graves' hyperthyroidism and ophthalmopathy.

The input for sequencing was peripheral blood mononuclear cells (PBMCs), taken at new diagnosis, from a patient treated with antithyroid drugs. These receptors came from a woman aged 25 to 39 with Graves disease.

This clonotype has ten or more counts. The V gene is TRBV11-2, the J gene TRBJ2-7, with D possibly matching TRBD1 (6 bases). The length of the CDR3 is 13 residues. Germline values: CDR1 SGHAT, CDR2 FQNNGV. V shed 4 bases and J shed 7 bases, with 14 bases lying between them. CDR3 loop: CASSSPGRGEQYF. The CDR3 DNA sequence: TGTGCCAGCAGCTCGCCGGGCAGGGGAGAGCAGTACTTC.

This clonotype was observed a handful of times. The DNA of the CDR3 is TGCGCCAGCAGAGATTCCGGGAACGAAAAACTGTTTTTT. It codes for CASRDSGNEKLFF. The V gene is TRBV5-1, the J gene TRBJ1-4; unclear D gene. From germline, CDR1 is SGHRS and CDR2 YFSETQ. Trimming shortened V by 5 bases and J by 8 bases, and 13 bases separated the two germline ends. CDR3 length: 13 amino acids. The full variable domain, in which reference TRBV5-1 and TRBJ1-4 provide the parts outside the CDR3, is KAGVTQTPRYLIKTRGQQVTLSCSPISGHRSVSWYQQTPGQGLQFLFEYFSETQRNKGNFPGRFSGRQFSNSRSEMNVSTLELGDSALYLCASRDSGNEKLFFGSGTQLSVL.

Only a few counts were recorded for this clonotype. The final CDR3 position lacks the conserved phenylalanine or tryptophan, pointing to a likely read error. Written as DNA, the CDR3 is TGTGCCAGCAGTCCGGGACAGCACACTGAAGCTTTCCTT. Protein: CASSPGQHTEAFL. The gene calls are TRBV12-3 or TRBV12-4 and TRBJ1-1; 7 positions match TRBD1. The length of the CDR3 is 13 residues. Trimming at V came to 5 bases and at J to 3 bases, leaving 3 bases not matched to a gene.

Ten or more counts support this clonotype. This chain connects TRBV30 to TRBJ2-3; the match to TRBD2 covers 10 bases. Germline trimming cut 2 bases from V and 5 bases from J; bases unmatched to any gene: 7. CDR3 length: 15 amino acids. Per germline, CDR1 GTSNPN and CDR2 SVGIG (reference sequence). The CDR3 loop reads CAWSKREGRGDTQYF. DNA of the CDR3: TGTGCCTGGAGTAAGCGGGAGGGCCGGGGAGATACGCAGTATTTT.

The chain uses TRBV28 and TRBJ2-3; TRBD1 might be the D (5 bases). The V end lost 5 bases, the J end lost 2 bases, and 26 bases lay between the germline ends. The germline CDR1 and CDR2 sequences are MDHEN and SYDVKM. The CDR3 contains 19 residues. CDR3 residues: CASSPPEQEWVGTTDTQYF. The CDR3 coding sequence is TGTGCCAGCAGTCCGCCGGAACAGGAATGGGTCGGTACCACAGATACGCAGTATTTT.

V usage is TRBV6-1 and J usage is TRBJ1-1, with D perhaps matching TRBD1 (5 bases). The V end lost 6 bases, the J end lost 8 bases, and 16 bases lay between the germline ends. The germline V gene encodes CDR1 MNHNS and CDR2 SASEGT. The CDR3 totals 13 residues. CDR3 protein: CASSNPQVSEAFF. CDR3 sequence (DNA): TGTGCCAGCAGCAACCCACAGGTTTCCGAAGCTTTCTTT.

This clonotype was recorded at least ten times. The rearrangement uses TRBV7-9 and TRBJ2-5; TRBD2 matches 7 bases. Unmatched junction bases numbered 12, after V lost 0 bases and J lost 5 bases. Germline V gene lookup returns CDR1 SEHNR and CDR2 FQNEAQ (reference sequence). The CDR3 length is 17 residues. As DNA, the CDR3 is TGTGCCAGCAGCTTAGCCTTTATGGAGGGACTATTGGAGACCCAGTACTTC. It translates to CASSLAFMEGLLETQYF.

The rearrangement joins TRBV9 to TRBJ1-2; tentatively, D is TRBD1 (5 bases). The CDR3 covers 15 residues. Germline V lookup: CDR1 SGDLS, CDR2 YYNGEE. V gave up 4 bases and J gave up 4 bases, with 17 bases separating them. CDR3 protein: CASSTAGPLVYGYTF. The CDR3 DNA reads TGTGCCAGCAGCACCGCGGGACCGTTAGTCTATGGCTACACCTTC.

This clonotype was detected ten times or more. The chain links TRBV19 to TRBJ2-5; the D call may be TRBD1 or TRBD2 (5 bases each). The CDR3 is 15 residues long. Germline V gene lookup returns CDR1 LNHDA and CDR2 SQIVND (reference sequence). The V end lost 2 bases, the J end lost 2 bases, and 12 bases lay between the germline ends. The CDR3, as DNA: TGTGCCAGTAGTATACGGTCGGGGCTGCAAGAGACCCAGTACTTC. Translated, it gives CASSIRSGLQETQYF.

This clonotype showed up many times. In DNA form, the CDR3 reads TGTGCCAGCAGCCGAACAGGGCCTGGGGCCAACGTCCTGACTTTC. This sequence encodes CASSRTGPGANVLTF. The V gene is TRBV6-2 or TRBV6-3, the J gene TRBJ2-6, with D perhaps TRBD1 (6 bases). Germline V gene data show CDR1 as MNHEY and CDR2 as SVGEGT. Between the trimmed V and J ends, which lost 6 bases and 2 bases, there was a span of 11 bases. This CDR3 is 15 amino acids long.